This is a list of T cell receptor beta chains from one sample in a study of T cell repertoires in cytomegalovirus infection. These TCRs' antigens remain unknown. One entry per CDR3 protein results from TCRdb running MiXCR on the reads. The sample lists about 500,000 distinct CDR3 sequences, 30% to 35% occurring once. The sample was cultured PBMCs, taken from culture after CMV antigen stimulation. The origin of the receptors is a human donor in good health (CMV status not recorded). Some clones in this sample may be carry-over from other donors' samples. The CDR3 runs from the conserved cysteine through the conserved F or W. A D gene is named only where the DNA matches it firmly. Size is omitted from some rows. Given values are once, few, many or a class for expanded clones.

CDR3 protein | CDR3 DNA | J gene | clone size | V gene | D gene
CASNTQGTANEQFF | TGTGCCAGCAATACCCAGGGGACGGCCAATGAGCAGTTCTTC | TRBJ2-1 | NA | TRBV6-2/TRBV6-3 | NA
CASSSGRANEQFF | TGCGCCAGTTCGAGCGGGAGGGCCAATGAGCAGTTCTTC | TRBJ2-1 | once | TRBV10-1 | TRBD2
CASSQDRGRSEKLFF | TGCGCCAGCAGCCAAGATCGGGGTCGGAGTGAAAAACTGTTTTTT | TRBJ1-4 | NA | TRBV4-3 | NA
CASSQEGYSHTDTQYF | TGCGCCAGCAGCCAAGAAGGTTACAGCCACACAGATACGCAGTATTTT | TRBJ2-3 | NA | TRBV4-3 | NA
CASSPLLADYTDTQYF | TGTGCCAGCAGCCCGCTCTTAGCGGATTACACAGATACGCAGTATTTT | TRBJ2-3 | NA | TRBV7-4 | NA
CATSRSTRIDEQFF | TGTGCCACCAGTCGATCGACTAGGATCGATGAGCAGTTCTTC | TRBJ2-1 | few | TRBV24-1 | NA
CASSVGTANYGYTF | TGTGCCAGCAGTGTTGGGACAGCTAACTATGGCTACACCTTC | TRBJ1-2 | NA | TRBV12-3/TRBV12-4 | TRBD1
CSVERTGRGNEQFF | TGCAGCGTTGAAAGGACAGGGAGAGGAAATGAGCAGTTCTTC | TRBJ2-1 | NA | TRBV29-1 | TRBD1
CATRGSPAPEQFF | TGTGCCACCCGGGGTAGCCCAGCGCCTGAGCAGTTCTTC | TRBJ2-1 | few | TRBV28 | NA
CASSRRQGARDATNEKLFF | TGTGCCAGCTCACGTCGACAGGGGGCTAGAGATGCAACTAATGAAAAACTGTTTTTT | TRBJ1-4 | NA | TRBV18 | TRBD1
CASSLIPRDAAKNIQYF | TGTGCCAGCAGTCTTATACCCCGGGACGCGGCCAAAAACATTCAGTACTTC | TRBJ2-4 | few | TRBV6-2/TRBV6-3 | NA
CASSSGLLKETQYF | TGCGCCAGCAGCTCGGGACTATTAAAAGAGACCCAGTACTTC | TRBJ2-5 | NA | TRBV4-1 | TRBD2
CASSSPVGTSGINEQFF | TGTGCCAGCAGCTCCCCGGTGGGGACTAGCGGGATAAATGAGCAGTTCTTC | TRBJ2-1 | many | TRBV7-2 | TRBD2
CASSIEGTATNTEAFF | TGTGCCAGTAGTATAGAGGGGACAGCAACGAACACTGAAGCTTTCTTT | TRBJ1-1 | NA | TRBV19 | TRBD1
CASREAGTVSGYTF | TGTGCCAGTAGAGAAGCCGGGACAGTTAGTGGCTACACCTTC | TRBJ1-2 | NA | TRBV19 | TRBD1
CASSLGGQRRRGTEAFF | TGTGCCAGCAGCTTAGGAGGACAGCGCCGACGAGGCACTGAAGCTTTCTTT | TRBJ1-1 | few | TRBV7-2 | NA
CASSPQLDRGPYEQYF | TGCGCCAGCAGTCCACAACTTGACAGGGGTCCCTACGAGCAGTACTTC | TRBJ2-7 | NA | TRBV23-1 | TRBD1
CASSVGAYEQYF | TGTGCCAGCAGCGTAGGAGCCTACGAGCAGTACTTC | TRBJ2-7 | few | TRBV9 | NA
CASSRTSTSQDEQYF | TGCGCCAGCAGCCGGACCTCAACATCGCAGGACGAGCAGTACTTC | TRBJ2-7 | NA | TRBV5-1 | NA
CASSEGPRAGIGNQPQHF | TGTGCCAGCAGCGAGGGGCCTAGAGCGGGGATCGGCAATCAGCCCCAGCATTTT | TRBJ1-5 | once | TRBV7-9 | NA
CASSEIAGWDNEQFF | TGTGCCAGCAGTGAAATAGCGGGATGGGACAATGAGCAGTTCTTC | TRBJ2-1 | NA | TRBV6-4 | TRBD2
CASSLKAGATDTQYF | TGTGCCAGCAGCTTAAAAGCGGGAGCAACGGATACGCAGTATTTT | TRBJ2-3 | NA | TRBV13 | TRBD2
CSASGSGRPSTDTQYF | TGCAGTGCTAGTGGGAGCGGGAGGCCCTCCACAGATACGCAGTATTTT | TRBJ2-3 | NA | TRBV20-1 | TRBD2
CASASESYNEQFF | TGTGCCAGCGCTAGCGAGAGCTACAATGAGCAGTTCTTC | TRBJ2-1 | few | TRBV27 | NA
CATSDSDRGGKNIQYF | TGTGCCACCAGTGATTCGGACAGGGGAGGGAAAAACATTCAGTACTTC | TRBJ2-4 | NA | TRBV24-1 | TRBD1
CASSLGGATSTDTQYF | TGTGCCAGCAGCTTAGGGGGGGCTACTAGCACAGATACGCAGTATTTT | TRBJ2-3 | few | TRBV11-2 | NA
CASETLSGANVLTF | TGTGCCAGTGAGACGCTCTCTGGGGCCAACGTCCTGACTTTC | TRBJ2-6 | NA | TRBV19 | NA
CASSSGLAVMETQYF | TGTGCCAGCAGCTCGGGACTAGCGGTAATGGAGACCCAGTACTTC | TRBJ2-5 | NA | TRBV5-8 | TRBD2
CASSYQGRDTGELFF | TGTGCCAGCAGTTACCAGGGGAGGGACACCGGGGAGCTGTTTTTT | TRBJ2-2 | few | TRBV6-5 | NA
CASGLPDRGGNQPQHF | TGTGCTAGTGGTCTACCCGACAGGGGTGGCAATCAGCCCCAGCATTTT | TRBJ1-5 | few | TRBV12-5 | TRBD1
CASSPSEVGGGEQFF | TGTGCCAGCAGTCCCTCGGAGGTGGGGGGCGGTGAGCAGTTCTTC | TRBJ2-1 | many | TRBV12-3/TRBV12-4 | NA